The 15 T cell receptor beta chains below all came from one sample that was sequenced in a study of cytomegalovirus exposure and HLA in healthy donors. In the PCR, 60 Vbeta and 13 Jbeta primers were used. The method was immunoSEQ multiplex PCR; TCRdb's version includes in-frame clones alone and lacks a portion of them. The profile shows about 130,000 clones, approximately 61% of them singletons. Specimen: PBMCs. These receptors came from a man aged 25-45 years in good health and CMV-seropositive.

V gene TRBV7-2 combines with J gene TRBJ2-7; 8 positions match TRBD1. The CDR3 sequence is 13 residues long. V lost 5 bases to trimming and J lost 11 bases; unmatched junction nucleotides: 11. Germline assignment: CDR1 SGHTA and CDR2 FQGNSA. CDR3 DNA: TGTGCCAGCAGCCTAGGACAGGGCCTTGATGAGTACTTC. It encodes CASSLGQGLDEYF. The full variable domain, its missing parts supplied by reference TRBV7-2 and TRBJ2-7, is GAGVSQSPSNKVTEKGKDVELRCDPISGHTALYWYRQSLGQGLEFLIYFQGNSAPDKSGLPSDRFSAERTGGSVSTLTIQRTQQEDSAVYLCASSLGQGLDEYFGPGTRLTVT.

The chain joins TRBV28 to TRBJ2-7; TRBD1 agrees at 10 bases. In germline, CDR1 is MDHEN, CDR2 SYDVKM. The CDR3 contains 19 residues. V shed 7 bases and J 4 bases; nucleotides not matched to a gene: 22. This CDR3 is CASTTSHPGTGAYFYEQYF. The CDR3 DNA reads as TGTGCCAGCACAACGTCCCATCCCGGGACAGGGGCTTATTTTTACGAGCAGTACTTC.

This chain links TRBV13 with TRBJ1-1; no clear D gene. Trimming stripped 5 bases from V and 4 bases from J, with 17 bases between. The CDR3 is 15 residues long. The V gene's germline CDR1 is PRHDT and CDR2 FYEKMQ (reference sequence). CDR3 in DNA: TGTGCCAGCAGCGCTCCGGGAACTGGGCGCACTGAAGCTTTCTTT. Amino acids: CASSAPGTGRTEAFF.

The chain recombines TRBV7-9 with TRBJ1-1; a weak D match, TRBD1 (6 bases). The CDR3 has 13 residues. V lost 6 bases and J 5 bases, leaving 13 bases between the germline ends. From germline, CDR1 is SEHNR and CDR2 FQNEAQ (reference sequence). Written as DNA, the CDR3 is TGTGCCAGCAGGTCAGGGGCGCGTACTGAAGCTTTCTTT. It encodes CASRSGARTEAFF. Based on the CDR3 plus reference TRBV7-9 and TRBJ1-1, the full variable domain is DTGVSQNPRHKITKRGQNVTFRCDPISEHNRLYWYRQTLGQGPEFLTYFQNEAQLEKSRLLSDRFSAERPKGSFSTLEIQRTEQGDSAMYLCASRSGARTEAFFGQGTRLTVV.

This clone was seen more than once but under ten times. The gene calls are TRBV6-5 and TRBJ2-1; D gene uncertain. The CDR3 spans 13 residues. The V and J ends lost 5 bases and 6 bases respectively, with 11 bases between them. CDR1 is MNHEY and CDR2 is SVGAGI in the germline V gene. CDR3 nucleotide sequence: TGTGCCAGCAGTGAACAGATACTCAATGAGCAGTTCTTC. Protein sequence: CASSEQILNEQFF.

The CDR3 coding sequence is TGTGCCATCAGTGAGTCGTCGGCTAGCGGGAGCTTAGGACAGTTCTTC. It is translated as CAISESSASGSLGQFF. The rearrangement links TRBV10-3 to TRBJ2-1; the match to TRBD2 covers 10 bases. Looked up from germline, CDR1 is ENHRY and CDR2 is SYGVKD. This CDR3 comprises 16 residues. V gave up 0 bases and J gave up 13 bases; unmatched junction bases: 12.

The table lists this clone with a few counts. The chain recombines TRBV29-1 with TRBJ2-2; possibly TRBD2 for D (6 bases). The V end lost 6 bases, the J end lost 2 bases, and 10 bases lay between the germline ends. Germline V gene sequence: CDR1 SQVTM, CDR2 ANQGSEA. The CDR3 totals 13 residues. CDR3 DNA: TGCAGCGTGGGGGGTTCTAACACCGGGGAGCTGTTTTTT. It codes for CSVGGSNTGELFF.

Written as DNA, the CDR3 is TGCGCCAGCAGCACCGGGACAGCTGGAAACACCATATATTTT. Translating it yields CASSTGTAGNTIYF. The chain is built from TRBV5-1 and TRBJ1-3; 7 bases align to TRBD1. Germline CDR1 is SGHRS and CDR2 is YFSETQ. The junction had 3 bases not matched to a gene; V was cut back by 4 bases and J by 2 bases. This CDR3 spans 14 amino acids.

The chain employs TRBV9 and TRBJ2-5, with 7 bases matching TRBD1. The V and J ends lost 0 bases and 4 bases, in that order; junction bases with no gene match: 15. Germline CDR1 and CDR2: SGDLS and YYNGEE. The CDR3 spans 18 residues. The CDR3 here is CASSVDSHRGNIGETQYF. The CDR3 nucleotides are TGTGCCAGCAGCGTAGACTCACACAGGGGCAATATCGGAGAGACCCAGTACTTC.

The chain carries TRBV2 and TRBJ1-1; D not certain. CDR3 length equals 15 residues. V was cut by 8 bases and J by 3 bases, with 19 bases left in between. The germline gives CDR1 SNHLY, CDR2 FYNNEI. DNA of the CDR3: TGTGCCAGCTGTTTCGAGCCTTCGGGAGACACTGAAGCTTTCTTT. This translates into CASCFEPSGDTEAFF.

Only a few counts were recorded for this clone. J is TRBJ2-7 and V is TRBV7-6; weak D call: TRBD1 (5 bases). The germline gives CDR1 SGHVS, CDR2 FNYEAQ. V lost 1 base and J 2 bases, leaving 9 bases between the germline ends. CDR3 length equals 14 residues. In DNA, the CDR3 is TGTGCCAGCAGCTTAGTGACAGCTCCCTACGAGCAGTACTTC. As protein: CASSLVTAPYEQYF. Full variable domain (missing parts from reference TRBV7-6 and TRBJ2-7): GAGVSQSPRYKVTKRGQDVALRCDPISGHVSLYWYRQALGQGPEFLTYFNYEAQQDKSGLPNDRFSAERPEGSISTLTIQRTEQRDSAMYRCASSLVTAPYEQYFGPGTRLTVT.

The V gene is TRBV18, the J gene TRBJ2-7; 9 bases agree with TRBD1. Trimming removed 1 base from V and 4 bases from J; junction bases left unmatched: 5. Germline V gene sequence: CDR1 KGHSH, CDR2 LQKENI. The CDR3 runs 15 residues. CDR3 residues: CASSPRGTGSYEQYF. The DNA of the CDR3 is TGTGCCAGCTCACCACGCGGGACAGGGAGTTACGAGCAGTACTTC.

This chain connects TRBV6-5 to TRBJ1-3, with D possibly being TRBD1 (6 bases). The CDR3 runs to 14 residues. The germline CDR1 and CDR2 sequences are MNHEY and SVGAGI. V was trimmed by 6 bases and J by 3 bases, leaving 12 bases between them. Written as DNA, the CDR3 is TGTGCCAGCAGACAGGGTATCTTTGGAAACACCATATATTTT. Translation: CASRQGIFGNTIYF.

J is TRBJ2-2 and V is TRBV4-2; D possibly corresponds to TRBD2 (5 bases). CDR1 LGHNA and CDR2 YNFKEQ come from the germline V gene. The ends were cut back, 1 base at V and 1 base at J, with 10 bases in the middle. The CDR3 runs to 16 residues. As DNA, the CDR3 is TGTGCCAGCAGCCAAGTATACAGCGGGAACACCGGGGAGCTGTTTTTT. It is translated as CASSQVYSGNTGELFF.

This rearrangement joins TRBV27 to TRBJ1-1; D ambiguous. This CDR3 is built from 16 residues. Germline loops: CDR1 MNHEY, CDR2 SMNVEV (reference sequence). Trimming stripped 3 bases from V and 4 bases from J, with 18 bases between. The CDR3 loop is CASSFHPGGSGTEAFF. The CDR3 DNA follows: TGTGCCAGCAGTTTCCACCCAGGAGGGTCGGGCACTGAAGCTTTCTTT.